Listed below are T cell receptor beta chains from one sample, sequenced in a study of blood T cell repertoires in COVID-19. The assay was immunoSEQ multiplex PCR, and TCRdb's table has in-frame clones only and misses some. The sample consists of about 110,000 clones, around nine tenths of them appearing once. Sequenced input: peripheral blood. Receptors originate from a middle-aged man with acute or convalescent COVID-19. The CDR3 runs from the conserved cysteine through the conserved F or W. D genes are given only for firm matches.

CAWRDTVTEAFF,TRBV30,NA
CASSLLDRGDTGELFF,TRBV5-4,TRBD1
CASSRDSRLGYTF,TRBV11-2,NA
CASSYGSGTTQYF,TRBV6-5,NA
CATSRDSSGNYGYTF,TRBV15,NA
CASGTGLSPLHF,TRBV12-3/TRBV12-4,TRBD1
CSASAVPGRAEKLFF,TRBV20-1,NA
CASSTGTPGSPLHF,TRBV7-9,NA
CASSKGVGTEAFF,TRBV5-1,NA
CASSNPGEGGYTF,TRBV6-2/TRBV6-3,NA
CASSRVYEQYF,TRBV23-1,NA
CASSQDRGDSEQFF,TRBV3-1/TRBV3-2,NA
CASSAGQMEEKLFF,TRBV9,TRBD1
CAIRDLRPEAFF,TRBV10-3,NA
CSVGTAGDTEAFF,TRBV29-1,NA
CASSVLGRVNEQYF,TRBV5-6,NA
CASSYGQGLSGNTIYF,TRBV5-1,TRBD1
CASSRYQLAGVREQYF,TRBV7-3,TRBD2
CATNDRGMAREKLFF,TRBV15,TRBD1
CASSKQGTTNEKLFF,TRBV9,TRBD1
CASSQTSGDAYEQYF,TRBV4-3,TRBD2
CASSPSSGRKNIQYF,TRBV11-2,TRBD2
CAWGDAGDSPLHF,TRBV30,NA
CASSVVGGGVSEAFF,TRBV9,NA
CASSQLDRGVKQPQHF,TRBV4-2,TRBD1
CASSEWQGDNQPQHF,TRBV6-1,TRBD1
CASSKEVRAAAVQHF,TRBV21-1,NA
CASSFGTSGGGTQYF,TRBV5-1,TRBD2
CASSLIGRDSGNTIYF,TRBV5-1,NA
CASSLGLINYEQYF,TRBV7-2,NA
CASSPGQGWPEAFF,TRBV14,TRBD1
CASSVVASNEQFF,TRBV9,NA
CASSYSTVTGELFF,TRBV6-5,NA
CASTGQGEGNTIYF,TRBV6-6,TRBD1
CASKGLPNTGELFF,TRBV2,TRBD2
CASSVLADNEQFF,TRBV19,TRBD2
CASSLAGNEQFF,TRBV11-3,NA
CAISEGTGSPTEAFF,TRBV10-3,TRBD1
CASSPPQGRDRSPQHF,TRBV18,NA
CASSFFGTGSYEQYF,TRBV5-6,TRBD1
CASSLGLQGEQYF,TRBV12-3/TRBV12-4,TRBD1
CASSGTSGAETQYF,TRBV9,TRBD2
CATSRDSGTLSRRNYGYTF,TRBV15,NA
CASSLNGGSSTDTQYF,TRBV7-3,NA
CASSFGGMETQYF,TRBV12-3/TRBV12-4,NA
CASSYRGEENSPLHF,TRBV5-1,NA
CASSSYRGDAFF,TRBV6-6,TRBD1